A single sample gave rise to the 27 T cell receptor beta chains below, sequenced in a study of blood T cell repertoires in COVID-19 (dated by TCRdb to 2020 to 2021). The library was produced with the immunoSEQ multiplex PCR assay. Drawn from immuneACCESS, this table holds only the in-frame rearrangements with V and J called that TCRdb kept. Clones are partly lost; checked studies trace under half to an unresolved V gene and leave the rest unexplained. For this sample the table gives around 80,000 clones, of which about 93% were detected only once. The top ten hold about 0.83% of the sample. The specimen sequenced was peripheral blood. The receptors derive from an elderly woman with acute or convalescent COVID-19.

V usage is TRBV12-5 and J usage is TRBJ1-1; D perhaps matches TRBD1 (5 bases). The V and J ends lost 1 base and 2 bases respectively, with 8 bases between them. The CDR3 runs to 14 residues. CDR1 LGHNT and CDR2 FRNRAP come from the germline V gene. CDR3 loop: CASGLAGGNTEAFF. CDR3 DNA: TGTGCTAGTGGTTTGGCGGGGGGAAACACTGAAGCTTTCTTT.

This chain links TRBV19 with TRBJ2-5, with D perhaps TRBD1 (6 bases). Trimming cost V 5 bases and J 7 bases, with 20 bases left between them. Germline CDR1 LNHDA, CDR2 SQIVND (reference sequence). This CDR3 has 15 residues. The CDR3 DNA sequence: TGTGCCAGTAGTTATTCAACCGGGACATACGGGACCCAGTACTTC. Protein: CASSYSTGTYGTQYF.

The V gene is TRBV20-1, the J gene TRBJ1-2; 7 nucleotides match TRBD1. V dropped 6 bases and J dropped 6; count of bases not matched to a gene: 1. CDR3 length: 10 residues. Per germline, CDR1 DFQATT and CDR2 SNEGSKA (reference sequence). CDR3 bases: TGCAGTGCCAGGGGGAATGGCTACACCTTC. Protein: CSARGNGYTF.

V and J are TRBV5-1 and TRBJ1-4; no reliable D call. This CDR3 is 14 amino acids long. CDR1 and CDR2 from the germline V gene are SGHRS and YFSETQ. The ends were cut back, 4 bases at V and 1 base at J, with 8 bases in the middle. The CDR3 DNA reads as TGCGCCAGCAGCGTTACACAAACTAATGAAAAACTGTTTTTT. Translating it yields CASSVTQTNEKLFF.

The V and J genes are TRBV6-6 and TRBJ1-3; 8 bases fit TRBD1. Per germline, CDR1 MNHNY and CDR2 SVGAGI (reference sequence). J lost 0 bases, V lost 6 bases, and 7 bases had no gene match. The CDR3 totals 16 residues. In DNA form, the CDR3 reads TGTGCCAGCAGAACCGGGACAGGCAGCTCTGGAAACACCATATATTTT. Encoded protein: CASRTGTGSSGNTIYF.

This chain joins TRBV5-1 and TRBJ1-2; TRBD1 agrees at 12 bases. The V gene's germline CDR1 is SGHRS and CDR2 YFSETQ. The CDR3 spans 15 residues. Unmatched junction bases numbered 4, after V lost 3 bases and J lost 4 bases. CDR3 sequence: CASSSGTGGAYGYTF. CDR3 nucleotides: TGCGCCAGCAGCTCCGGGACAGGGGGCGCCTATGGCTACACCTTC. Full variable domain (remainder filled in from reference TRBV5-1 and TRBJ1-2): KAGVTQTPRYLIKTRGQQVTLSCSPISGHRSVSWYQQTPGQGLQFLFEYFSETQRNKGNFPGRFSGRQFSNSRSEMNVSTLELGDSALYLCASSSGTGGAYGYTFGSGTRLTVV.

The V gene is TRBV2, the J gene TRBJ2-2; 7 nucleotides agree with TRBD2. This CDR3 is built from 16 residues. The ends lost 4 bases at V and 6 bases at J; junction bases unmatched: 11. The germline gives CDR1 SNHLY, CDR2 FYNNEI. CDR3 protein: CASSGTRWNLSGELFF. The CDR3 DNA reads TGTGCCAGCAGTGGGACTAGGTGGAACCTATCCGGGGAGCTGTTTTTT.

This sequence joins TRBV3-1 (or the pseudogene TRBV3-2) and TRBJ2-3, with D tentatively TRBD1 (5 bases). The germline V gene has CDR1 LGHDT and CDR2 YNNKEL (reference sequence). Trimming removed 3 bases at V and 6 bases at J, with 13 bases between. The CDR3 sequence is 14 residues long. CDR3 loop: CASSHRQGRDTQYF. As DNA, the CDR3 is TGTGCCAGCAGCCATCGTCAGGGTCGGGATACGCAGTATTTT.

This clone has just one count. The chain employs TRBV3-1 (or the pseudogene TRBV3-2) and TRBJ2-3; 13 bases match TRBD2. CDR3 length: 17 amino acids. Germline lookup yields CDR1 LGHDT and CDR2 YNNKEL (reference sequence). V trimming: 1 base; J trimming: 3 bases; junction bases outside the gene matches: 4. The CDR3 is CASSQGLAGGGTDTQYF. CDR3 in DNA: TGTGCCAGCAGCCAAGGACTAGCGGGGGGAGGGACAGATACGCAGTATTTT.

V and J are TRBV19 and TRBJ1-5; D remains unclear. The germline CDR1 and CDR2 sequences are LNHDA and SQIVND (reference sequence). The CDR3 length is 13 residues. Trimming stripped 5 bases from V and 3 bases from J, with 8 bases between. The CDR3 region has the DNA TGTGCCAGTAGTTTGGCTCACAATCAGCCCCAGCATTTT. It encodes CASSLAHNQPQHF.

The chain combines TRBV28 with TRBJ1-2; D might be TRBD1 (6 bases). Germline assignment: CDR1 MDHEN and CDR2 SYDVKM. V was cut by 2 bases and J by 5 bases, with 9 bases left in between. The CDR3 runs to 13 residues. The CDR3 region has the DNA TGTGCCAGCAGTTTAAGACAGGCGTATGGCTACACCTTC. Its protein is CASSLRQAYGYTF.

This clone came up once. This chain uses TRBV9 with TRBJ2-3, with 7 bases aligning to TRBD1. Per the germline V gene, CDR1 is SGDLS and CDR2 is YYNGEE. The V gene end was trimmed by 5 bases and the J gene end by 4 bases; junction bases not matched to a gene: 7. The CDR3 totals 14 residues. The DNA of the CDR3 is TGTGCCAGCAGAGCCTTACAGGGGTCAGATACGCAGTATTTT. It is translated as CASRALQGSDTQYF.

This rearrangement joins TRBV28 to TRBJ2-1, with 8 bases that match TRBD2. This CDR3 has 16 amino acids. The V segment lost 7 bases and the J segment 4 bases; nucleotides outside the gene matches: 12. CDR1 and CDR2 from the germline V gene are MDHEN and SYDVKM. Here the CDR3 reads CASTTGGGRVYNEQFF. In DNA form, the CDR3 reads TGTGCCAGCACCACGGGGGGGGGAAGGGTTTACAATGAGCAGTTCTTC. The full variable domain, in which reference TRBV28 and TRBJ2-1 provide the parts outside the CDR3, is DVKVTQSSRYLVKRTGEKVFLECVQDMDHENMFWYRQDPGLGLRLIYFSYDVKMKEKGDIPEGYSVSREKKERFSLILESASTNQTSMYLCASTTGGGRVYNEQFFGPGTRLTVL.

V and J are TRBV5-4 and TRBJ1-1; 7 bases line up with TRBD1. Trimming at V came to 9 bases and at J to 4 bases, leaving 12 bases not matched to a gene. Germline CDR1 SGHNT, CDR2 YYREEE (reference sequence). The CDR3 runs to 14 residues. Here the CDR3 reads CAILSGTVSTEAFF. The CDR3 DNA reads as TGTGCCATCCTCTCCGGGACAGTCAGCACTGAAGCTTTCTTT.

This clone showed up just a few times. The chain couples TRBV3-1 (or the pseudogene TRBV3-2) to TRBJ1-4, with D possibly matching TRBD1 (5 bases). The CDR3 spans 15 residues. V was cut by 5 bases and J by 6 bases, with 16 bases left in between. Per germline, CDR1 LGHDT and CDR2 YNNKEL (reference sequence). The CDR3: CASSLPQGEDEKLFF. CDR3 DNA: TGTGCCAGCAGCTTACCCCAGGGTGAAGATGAAAAACTGTTTTTT.

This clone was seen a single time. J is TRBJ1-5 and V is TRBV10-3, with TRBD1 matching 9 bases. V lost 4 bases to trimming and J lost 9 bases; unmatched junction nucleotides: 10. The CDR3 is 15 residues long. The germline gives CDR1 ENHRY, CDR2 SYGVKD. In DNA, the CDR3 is TGTGCCATCAGTGGGAAGGACAGGGGCCTAGGGCCCCAGCATTTT. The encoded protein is CAISGKDRGLGPQHF.

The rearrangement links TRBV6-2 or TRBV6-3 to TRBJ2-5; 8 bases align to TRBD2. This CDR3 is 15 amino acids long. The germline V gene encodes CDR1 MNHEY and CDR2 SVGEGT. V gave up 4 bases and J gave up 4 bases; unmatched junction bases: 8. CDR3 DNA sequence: TGTGCCAGCAGTTCATACGGGGGGGCATCAGAGACCCAGTACTTC. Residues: CASSSYGGASETQYF.

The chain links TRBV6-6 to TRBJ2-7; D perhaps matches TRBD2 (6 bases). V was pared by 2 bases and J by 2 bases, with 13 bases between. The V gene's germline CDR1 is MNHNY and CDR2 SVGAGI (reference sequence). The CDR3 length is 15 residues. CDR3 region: CASSYVASVPYEQYF. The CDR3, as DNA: TGTGCCAGCAGTTACGTGGCTAGCGTTCCCTACGAGCAGTACTTC.

The CDR3 sequence: CASSRESSYNSPLHF. As DNA, the CDR3 is TGTGCCAGCAGCCGGGAGAGCTCCTATAATTCACCCCTCCACTTT. The genes are TRBV28 and TRBJ1-6; no clear D gene. Germline values: CDR1 MDHEN, CDR2 SYDVKM. V shed 6 bases and J shed 0 bases, with 9 bases lying between them. This CDR3 region has 15 residues.

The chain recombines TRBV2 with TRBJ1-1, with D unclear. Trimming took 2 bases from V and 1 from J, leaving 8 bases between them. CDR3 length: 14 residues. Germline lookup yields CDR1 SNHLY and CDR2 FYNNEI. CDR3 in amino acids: CASSESGRNTEAFF. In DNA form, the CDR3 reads TGTGCCAGCAGTGAAAGTGGCAGGAACACTGAAGCTTTCTTT.

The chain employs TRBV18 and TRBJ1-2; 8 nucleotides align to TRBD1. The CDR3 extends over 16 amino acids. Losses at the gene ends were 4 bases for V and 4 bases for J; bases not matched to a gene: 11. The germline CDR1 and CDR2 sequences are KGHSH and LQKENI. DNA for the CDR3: TGTGCCAGCTCACTTGCCGGGACAGGTAGCGGCTATGGCTACACCTTC. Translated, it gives CASSLAGTGSGYGYTF.

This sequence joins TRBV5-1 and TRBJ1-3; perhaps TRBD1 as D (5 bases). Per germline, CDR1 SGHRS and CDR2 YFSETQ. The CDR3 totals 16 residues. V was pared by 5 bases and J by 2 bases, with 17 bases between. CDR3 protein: CASRDGLGGAGNTIYF. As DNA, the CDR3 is TGCGCCAGCAGAGATGGCTTAGGAGGGGCTGGAAACACCATATATTTT.

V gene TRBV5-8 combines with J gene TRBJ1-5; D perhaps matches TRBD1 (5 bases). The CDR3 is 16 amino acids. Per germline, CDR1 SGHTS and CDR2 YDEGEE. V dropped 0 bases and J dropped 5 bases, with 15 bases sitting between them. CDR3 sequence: CASSLDPGQPYQPQHF. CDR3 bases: TGTGCCAGCAGCTTGGACCCAGGGCAGCCCTATCAGCCCCAGCATTTT.

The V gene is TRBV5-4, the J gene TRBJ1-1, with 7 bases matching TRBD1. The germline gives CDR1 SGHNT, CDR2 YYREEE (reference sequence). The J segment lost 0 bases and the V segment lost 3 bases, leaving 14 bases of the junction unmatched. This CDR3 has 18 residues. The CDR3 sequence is CASSSVRQGKPMNTEAFF. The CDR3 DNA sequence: TGTGCCAGCAGCTCGGTCCGACAGGGAAAGCCTATGAACACTGAAGCTTTCTTT.

The CDR3 here is CATSDLRTGQGYEQYF. The CDR3 bases are TGTGCCACCAGTGATCTTAGGACAGGCCAGGGCTACGAGCAGTACTTC. This chain uses TRBV24-1 with TRBJ2-7; 7 nucleotides agree with TRBD1. With V trimmed by 3 bases and J by 3 bases, 10 bases remained unmatched. The CDR3 is 16 residues long. Per the germline V gene, CDR1 is KGHDR and CDR2 is SFDVKD.

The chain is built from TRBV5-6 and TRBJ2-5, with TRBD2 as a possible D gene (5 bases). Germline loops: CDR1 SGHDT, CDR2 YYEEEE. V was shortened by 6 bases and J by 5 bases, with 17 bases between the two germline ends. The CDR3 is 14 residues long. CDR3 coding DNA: TGTGCCAGCACAAAGGGAGCGACTGGGGAGACCCAGTACTTC. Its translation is CASTKGATGETQYF. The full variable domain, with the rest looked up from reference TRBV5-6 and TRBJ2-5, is DAGVTQSPTHLIKTRGQQVTLRCSPKSGHDTVSWYQQALGQGPQFIFQYYEEEERQRGNFPDRFSGHQFPNYSSELNVNALLLGDSALYLCASTKGATGETQYFGPGTRLLVL.

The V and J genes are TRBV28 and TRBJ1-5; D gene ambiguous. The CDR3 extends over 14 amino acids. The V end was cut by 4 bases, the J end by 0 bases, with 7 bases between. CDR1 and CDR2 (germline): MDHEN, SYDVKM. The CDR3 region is CASSYGGSNQPQHF. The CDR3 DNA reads TGTGCCAGCAGTTATGGCGGTAGCAATCAGCCCCAGCATTTT.